This TCR beta chain was sequenced for a study of T cells during gluten challenge in celiac disease (TCRdb year 2017). Looking at the study overall: Paired single-cell TCR sequencing was performed for 7 or 8 challenge participants showing a significant rise in HLA-DQ:gluten tetramer-binding T cells. During the challenge, blood was drawn at baseline, day 6 and day 14, while duodenal biopsies were taken at baseline and day 14. Single-cell libraries were sequenced paired-end 250 bp and bulk libraries paired-end 300 bp on the Illumina MiSeq.

The CDR3 starts with the cysteine, ends with the phenylalanine, and has 15 residues. Here the CDR3 DNA is all that survives: 45 bases in frame from base 1. For CDR1 and CDR2, the germline V gene lists KGHSH and LQKENI. Treated celiac disease patients on a gluten-free diet underwent a 14-day oral dietary gluten challenge to study recall of gluten-specific T cells. In the lamina propria, live cells were gated as tetramer-binding CD3+ CD8- CD4+ T cells, with CD11c, CD14, CD15, CD19 and CD56 cells excluded. Sorting was done on an Aria II cell sorter as single cells, plus in bulk whenever tetramer-positive cells were relatively numerous. At baseline and on day 14, several duodenal biopsies were obtained from every challenged patient. Cryopreserved lamina propria cell suspensions were obtained from biopsies through removal of epithelium with EDTA, digestion with collagenase, homogenization and filtration. Thawed cells were stained with a pool of PE-conjugated HLA-DQ:gluten tetramers presenting immunodominant gluten epitopes before sorting of tetramer-binding CD4+ T cells.

On the study overall, not on this receptor specifically: Across the 7 patients, about 12-45% of single-cell TCR-alpha/beta clonotypes seen at the latest time point had also been present at baseline, compared with about 52-56% in the bulk data. Gluten-specific T cells in the circulation reached a peak on day 6, and the day-6 repertoire appeared to be made up largely of expanded preexisting memory clonotypes. Increased clonal expansion on day 6 was shown by a lower sample-corrected Shannon diversity of circulating gluten-specific T cells.

This clonotype appeared a single time. A junction boundary mismatches the germline segment, possibly from a read error. Library preparation was by single-cell sequencing. This sample was sequenced with an Illumina MiSeq. Paired single-cell TCR-alpha and TCR-beta sequences were amplified by three nested PCRs with multiplexed primers covering all TRA and TRB V genes. As for the authors' bioinformatics: Reads were preprocessed with selected pRESTO steps, and V, D, J genes and CDR3 junctions were assigned with IMGT/HighV-QUEST. Single cells were kept only if valid singletons with at most three chains, each supported by 100 or more reads. A clonotype was defined by identical paired TCR-alpha/beta nucleotide sequences, and sharing across patients of only 0.2% to 0.25% pointed to negligible cross-contamination. In samples with more than 20 cells, repertoire diversity was estimated using an undersampling-corrected Shannon index. TCRdb reworked the public reads: Q25 trimming with fastp, MiXCR clone assembly, productive beta chains retained. Identical CDR3 protein sequences are pooled into one entry, listed with their most common genes and DNA. TCRdb, rather than the study authors, made the V and J calls. The sample yields 200 to 300 distinct CDR3 sequences; just under 45% were counted once. Around 48% of the sample lies in the top ten.

The clonotype originates from a female donor with celiac disease. The specimen was gluten-specific CD4+ T cells sorted from the duodenum using tetramers, collected at baseline or on day 14 of gluten challenge (not recorded which). The sequence is built from TRBV18 and TRBJ1-3; TRBD1 is possibly the D segment (5 matching bases). The CDR3 is CVSSPDTYSGNTIYF. The nucleotide sequence is given as TGTGTCAGCTCACCGGACACCTACTCTGGAAACACCATATATTTT.